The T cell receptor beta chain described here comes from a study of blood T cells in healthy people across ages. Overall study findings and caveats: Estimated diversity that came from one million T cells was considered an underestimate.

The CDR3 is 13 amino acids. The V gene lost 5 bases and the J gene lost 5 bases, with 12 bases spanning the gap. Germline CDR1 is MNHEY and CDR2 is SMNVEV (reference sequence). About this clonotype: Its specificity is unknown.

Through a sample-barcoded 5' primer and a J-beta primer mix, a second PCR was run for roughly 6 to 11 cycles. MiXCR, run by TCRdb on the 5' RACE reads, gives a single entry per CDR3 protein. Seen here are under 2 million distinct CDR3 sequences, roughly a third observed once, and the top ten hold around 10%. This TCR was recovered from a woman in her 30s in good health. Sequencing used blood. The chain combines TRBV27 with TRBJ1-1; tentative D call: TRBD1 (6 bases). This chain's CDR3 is CASSQGGVTEAFF. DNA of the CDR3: TGTGCCAGCAGTCAAGGGGGGGTTACTGAAGCTTTCTTT.